The 31 T cell receptor beta chains listed next were all sequenced from one sample in a study of cytomegalovirus exposure and HLA in healthy donors. 13 Jbeta primers and 60 Vbeta primers were used for the PCR. Method: immunoSEQ multiplex PCR; TCRdb's copy keeps in-frame clones and lacks some. Here the sample spans roughly 180,000 clones, roughly 80% being singletons. Sequenced input: PBMCs. These receptors were collected from a man aged 30-40 years in good health and CMV-seronegative.

The chain employs TRBV5-1 and TRBJ2-5; D perhaps matches TRBD1 (5 bases). Trimming stripped 5 bases from V and 2 bases from J, with 7 bases between. CDR3 length: 12 residues. In germline, CDR1 is SGHRS, CDR2 YFSETQ. DNA for the CDR3: TGCGCCAGCAGTCGACAGCAAGAGACCCAGTACTTC. It is translated as CASSRQQETQYF.

The gene calls are TRBV6-1 and TRBJ2-2; 8 bases align to TRBD1. The CDR3 totals 13 residues. The trim removed 8 bases at V and 7 bases at J, leaving 6 bases unmatched. Germline values: CDR1 MNHNS, CDR2 SASEGT. The chain's CDR3 is CASHRGAVGELFF. As DNA, the CDR3 is TGTGCCAGCCACAGGGGGGCCGTCGGGGAGCTGTTTTTT.

This rearrangement joins TRBV19 to TRBJ1-1; tentative D call: TRBD1 (6 bases). Germline assignment: CDR1 LNHDA and CDR2 SQIVND (reference sequence). V was trimmed by 4 bases and J by 1 base, leaving 7 bases between them. This CDR3 has 13 amino acids. CDR3 DNA: TGTGCCAGTAGTAAACAGGGGAACACTGAAGCTTTCTTT. This gives the protein CASSKQGNTEAFF.

The chain is built from TRBV30 and TRBJ1-4, with 7 nucleotides matching TRBD1. This CDR3 contains 13 residues. Germline values: CDR1 GTSNPN, CDR2 SVGIG (reference sequence). The junction had 4 bases not matched to a gene; V was cut back by 2 bases and J by 7 bases. CDR3 in DNA: TGTGCCTGGAGTCCAAACAGGGGTGAAAAACTGTTTTTT. Translating gives CAWSPNRGEKLFF.

This clone was counted a few times. The rearrangement joins TRBV4-3 to TRBJ2-7; perhaps TRBD2 as D (7 bases). Germline CDR1 reads LGHNA; CDR2 reads YSLEER. Trimming removed 1 base at V and 3 bases at J, with 13 bases between. The CDR3 consists of 15 residues. The CDR3, as DNA: TGCGCCAGCAGCCAAGTAGAGGGGGGGCTCTACGAGCAGTACTTC. Translation gives CASSQVEGGLYEQYF.

This chain links TRBV28 with TRBJ2-5; D is possibly TRBD1 (6 bases). The ends were cut back, 3 bases at V and 4 bases at J, with 12 bases in the middle. Germline lookup yields CDR1 MDHEN and CDR2 SYDVKM. This CDR3 comprises 14 residues. This chain's CDR3 is CASSFPQGPETQYF. CDR3 bases: TGTGCCAGCAGTTTCCCCCAGGGGCCAGAGACCCAGTACTTC.

This clone was observed a few times. The chain joins TRBV28 to TRBJ1-2; D uncertain. This CDR3 region has 13 residues. Germline V gene sequence: CDR1 MDHEN, CDR2 SYDVKM. V lost 6 bases, J lost 0 bases, and 8 bases lay in between. The CDR3 region has the DNA TGTGCCAGCAGCTCCCCCGCTAACTATGGCTACACCTTC. Translating gives CASSSPANYGYTF.

This clone has just a few counts. The genes are TRBV29-1 and TRBJ1-4; D call uncertain. V shed 6 bases and J shed 6 bases, with 14 bases lying between them. Germline values: CDR1 SQVTM, CDR2 ANQGSEA. The CDR3 is made up of 13 amino acids. The CDR3 bases are TGCAGCGTCCGAGGGCTATTTGATGAAAAACTGTTTTTT. It yields the protein CSVRGLFDEKLFF.

Only a few counts were recorded for this clone. The rearrangement links TRBV2 to TRBJ1-4, with 7 bases identical to TRBD1. V lost 9 bases to trimming and J lost 11 bases; unmatched junction nucleotides: 6. CDR1 is SNHLY and CDR2 is FYNNEI in the germline V gene. The CDR3 is 11 amino acids. CDR3 loop: CARNRDSKLFF. The CDR3 DNA is TGTGCCAGAAACCGGGACAGCAAACTGTTTTTT.

The V gene is TRBV4-1, the J gene TRBJ1-5; 9 bases are a match to TRBD1. Per the germline V gene, CDR1 is MGHRA and CDR2 is YSYEKL. J gave up 0 bases and V 3 bases, and 12 bases lay outside the gene matches. The CDR3 runs 19 residues. CDR3 protein: CASSQGEGQGIYSNQPQHF. The CDR3 region has the DNA TGCGCCAGCAGCCAGGGGGAGGGACAGGGAATTTATAGCAATCAGCCCCAGCATTTT.

This clone appeared a few times. V and J are TRBV11-2 and TRBJ1-2, with D unresolved. The ends were cut back, 4 bases at V and 2 bases at J, with 11 bases in the middle. CDR1 and CDR2 from the germline V gene are SGHAT and FQNNGV. The CDR3 runs 14 residues. For the CDR3, the DNA is TGTGCCAGCAGCTCAGGTGCAATCAACTATGGCTACACCTTC. Encoded protein: CASSSGAINYGYTF.

The V gene is TRBV7-8, the J gene TRBJ2-7, with 9 bases fitting TRBD1. Germline lookup yields CDR1 SGHVS and CDR2 FQNEAQ. The CDR3 is made up of 15 amino acids. The J segment lost 3 bases and the V segment lost 4 bases, leaving 7 bases of the junction unmatched. CDR3 region: CASSSATGGIYEQYF. As DNA, the CDR3 is TGTGCCAGCAGCTCGGCGACAGGGGGGATCTACGAGCAGTACTTC.

The rearrangement joins TRBV7-9 to TRBJ1-6; 8 positions match TRBD1. This CDR3 is built from 15 residues. CDR1 SEHNR and CDR2 FQNEAQ come from the germline V gene (reference sequence). V shed 5 bases and J 7 bases; nucleotides not matched to a gene: 7. CDR3 sequence (DNA): TGTGCCAGCAGCGAACGGACAGGGAGAAATTCACCCCTCCACTTT. This encodes CASSERTGRNSPLHF.

This clone turned up a few times. V is TRBV7-9 and J is TRBJ1-3; D ambiguous. The CDR3 extends over 15 amino acids. Germline values: CDR1 SEHNR, CDR2 FQNEAQ (reference sequence). Trimming stripped 2 bases from V and 0 bases from J, with 8 bases between. CDR3 sequence: CASSLRTSSGNTIYF. CDR3 DNA sequence: TGTGCCAGCAGCTTACGGACTAGCTCTGGAAACACCATATATTTT.

The rearrangement joins TRBV7-2 to TRBJ2-5; D may be TRBD1 (5 bases). CDR3 length: 15 amino acids. Trimming removed 8 bases at V and 2 bases at J, with 18 bases between. Germline CDR1 is SGHTA and CDR2 is FQGNSA. This CDR3 reads CASGEIGAAQETQYF. In DNA form, the CDR3 reads TGTGCCAGCGGGGAAATTGGGGCGGCTCAAGAGACCCAGTACTTC.

The V call is TRBV7-9, the J call TRBJ1-2; a possible D gene is TRBD1 (6 bases). The CDR3 loop spans 14 amino acids. Germline assignment: CDR1 SEHNR and CDR2 FQNEAQ (reference sequence). Trimming took 1 base from V and 6 from J, leaving 12 bases between them. The CDR3 DNA follows: TGTGCCAGCAGCTTAGGGGGGCAGGGGCATGGCTACACCTTC. It specifies CASSLGGQGHGYTF.

The gene calls are TRBV10-3 and TRBJ2-7; tentative D call: TRBD1 (5 bases). The CDR3 length is 15 residues. Deletions cut 0 bases from V and 3 bases from J, with 12 bases between. Germline loops: CDR1 ENHRY, CDR2 SYGVKD. The CDR3 loop is CAISESTDRFYEQYF. The CDR3 DNA sequence: TGTGCCATCAGTGAGTCGACAGACAGATTCTACGAGCAGTACTTC.

The rearrangement links TRBV30 to TRBJ2-1, with D possibly being TRBD2 (7 bases). Germline CDR1 GTSNPN, CDR2 SVGIG (reference sequence). This CDR3 is built from 16 residues. Trimming left V 0 bases short and J 7 bases short, with 19 bases between. The CDR3 coding sequence is TGTGCCTGGAGTGTGTTCGGGCGGGGGCTGGGGAATGAGCAGTTCTTC. It translates to CAWSVFGRGLGNEQFF.

The V call is TRBV5-1, the J call TRBJ1-1, with D unresolved. This CDR3 has 13 amino acids. The germline V gene encodes CDR1 SGHRS and CDR2 YFSETQ. The V gene lost 4 bases and the J gene lost 3 bases, with 10 bases spanning the gap. DNA for the CDR3: TGCGCCAGCAGCCGTCCCGGGGACACTGAAGCTTTCTTT. Translating it yields CASSRPGDTEAFF.

This clone was seen more than once but under ten times. J is TRBJ1-4 and V is TRBV9; D unresolved. Trimming removed 10 bases at V and 7 bases at J, with 14 bases between. Germline values: CDR1 SGDLS, CDR2 YYNGEE. The CDR3 spans 12 residues. The CDR3 region is CAEGNGGEKLFF. The CDR3 nucleotides are TGTGCCGAAGGCAATGGAGGTGAAAAACTGTTTTTT.

This chain connects TRBV19 to TRBJ1-2; D possibly corresponds to TRBD1 (5 bases). Germline CDR1 is LNHDA and CDR2 is SQIVND (reference sequence). Trimming shortened V by 0 bases and J by 0 bases, and 11 bases separated the two germline ends. This CDR3 region has 16 residues. DNA of the CDR3: TGTGCCAGTAGTATAGATCAGTCAGGGCCTAACTATGGCTACACCTTC. It translates to CASSIDQSGPNYGYTF.

The chain uses TRBV7-9 and TRBJ1-2; D unclear. Looked up from germline, CDR1 is SEHNR and CDR2 is FQNEAQ (reference sequence). This CDR3 has 15 residues. Trimming removed 1 base from V and 6 bases from J, with 15 bases in between. This CDR3 reads CASSLDAVVVDGYTF. The CDR3 DNA reads as TGTGCCAGCAGCTTAGATGCGGTGGTAGTTGATGGCTACACCTTC. The variable domain in full, with the rest retrieved from reference TRBV7-9 and TRBJ1-2, is DTGVSQNPRHKITKRGQNVTFRCDPISEHNRLYWYRQTLGQGPEFLTYFQNEAQLEKSRLLSDRFSAERPKGSFSTLEIQRTEQGDSAMYLCASSLDAVVVDGYTFGSGTRLTVV.

The chain employs TRBV30 and TRBJ2-7, with TRBD2 matching over 8 bases. V shed 1 base, J shed 2 bases, and the junction held 1 base outside the gene matches. The CDR3 totals 13 residues. Germline CDR1 is GTSNPN and CDR2 is SVGIG (reference sequence). CDR3 in DNA: TGTGCCTGGAGTGGCGGGAGGCCCTACGAGCAGTACTTC. As protein: CAWSGGRPYEQYF.

The chain has TRBV28 and TRBJ2-3; perhaps TRBD2 as D (6 bases). This CDR3 spans 14 amino acids. The V and J ends lost 10 bases and 2 bases respectively, with 16 bases between them. CDR1 and CDR2 (germline): MDHEN, SYDVKM. The DNA of the CDR3 is TGTGCCACCTCCTTCGGGGGATACACAGATACGCAGTATTTT. It translates to CATSFGGYTDTQYF.

The count of this clone is one. J is TRBJ2-2 and V is TRBV6-6; D possibly corresponds to TRBD2 (6 bases). Germline V gene data show CDR1 as MNHNY and CDR2 as SVGAGI (reference sequence). The CDR3 spans 15 residues. Trimming left V 5 bases short and J 3 bases short, with 13 bases between. CDR3 DNA: TGTGCCAGCAGTGAGACTAGGCGAGACACCGGGGAGCTGTTTTTT. It yields the protein CASSETRRDTGELFF.

CDR3 sequence reads: CASSLADTVNTEAFF. CDR3 coding DNA: TGCGCCAGCAGCTTGGCCGACACGGTGAACACTGAAGCTTTCTTT. This chain connects TRBV5-1 to TRBJ1-1; no clear D. Trimming removed 0 bases at V and 0 bases at J, with 9 bases between. This CDR3 has 15 residues. CDR1 SGHRS and CDR2 YFSETQ come from the germline V gene.

The chain carries TRBV19 and TRBJ2-1; the match to TRBD2 covers 10 bases. Germline V gives CDR1 LNHDA, CDR2 SQIVND (reference sequence). Germline trimming cut 1 base from V and 5 bases from J; bases unmatched to any gene: 2. There are 15 residues in the CDR3. The CDR3 bases are TGTGCCAGTAGTATAGGGACTAGCGGCCACAATGAGCAGTTCTTC. Its protein product is CASSIGTSGHNEQFF.

V and J are TRBV30 and TRBJ2-3; 7 nucleotides line up with TRBD2. The trim removed 5 bases at V and 3 bases at J, leaving 11 bases unmatched. The germline gives CDR1 GTSNPN, CDR2 SVGIG (reference sequence). This CDR3 region has 15 residues. CDR3 loop: CAWSKNSGITDTQYF. CDR3 DNA: TGTGCCTGGTCCAAGAACAGCGGGATTACAGATACGCAGTATTTT.

The chain is built from TRBV4-3 and TRBJ2-1, with 8 bases identical to TRBD2. CDR1 LGHNA and CDR2 YSLEER come from the germline V gene. Trimming took 1 base from V and 7 from J; bases not matched to a gene: 12. The CDR3 has 17 amino acids. CDR3 nucleotides: TGCGCCAGCAGCCAAGCGGGGGGGATGGGGACACATAATGAGCAGTTCTTC. It is translated as CASSQAGGMGTHNEQFF.

The chain uses TRBV7-9 and TRBJ2-5; 9 bases agree with TRBD2. Trimming removed 6 bases from V and 5 bases from J; junction bases left unmatched: 7. This CDR3 comprises 14 residues. Germline-derived CDR1 and CDR2 are SEHNR and FQNEAQ (reference sequence). CDR3 nucleotide sequence: TGTGCCAGCAGTTACCCCGGGACTAGCGAGACCCAGTACTTC. Translating gives CASSYPGTSETQYF.

The chain joins TRBV30 to TRBJ1-1, with TRBD1 as a possible D gene (5 bases). The CDR3 extends over 13 amino acids. Germline V gene sequence: CDR1 GTSNPN, CDR2 SVGIG (reference sequence). Trimming stripped 0 bases from V and 7 bases from J, with 12 bases between. This chain's CDR3 is CAWSVQVNGEAFF. For the CDR3, the DNA is TGTGCCTGGAGTGTACAGGTAAACGGTGAAGCTTTCTTT. Complete variable domain (other parts from reference TRBV30 and TRBJ1-1): SQTIHQWPATLVQPVGSPLSLECTVEGTSNPNLYWYRQAAGRGLQLLFYSVGIGQISSEVPQNLSASRPQDRQFILSSKKLLLSDSGFYLCAWSVQVNGEAFFGQGTRLTVV.